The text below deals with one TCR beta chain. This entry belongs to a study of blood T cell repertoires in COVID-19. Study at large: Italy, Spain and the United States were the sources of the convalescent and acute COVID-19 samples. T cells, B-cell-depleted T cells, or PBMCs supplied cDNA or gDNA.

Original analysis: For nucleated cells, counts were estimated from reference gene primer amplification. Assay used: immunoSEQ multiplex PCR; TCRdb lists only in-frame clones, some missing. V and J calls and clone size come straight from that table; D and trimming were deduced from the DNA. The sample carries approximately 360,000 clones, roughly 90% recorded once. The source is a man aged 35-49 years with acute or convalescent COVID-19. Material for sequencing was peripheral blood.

The DNA of the CDR3 is TGTGCCAGTAGGTCCCGGGACAGGGGTGGTGGTGAAAAACTGTTTTTT. Amino acids: CASRSRDRGGGEKLFF. The chain links TRBV19 to TRBJ1-4; 10 bases match TRBD1. J gave up 7 bases and V 6 bases, and 11 bases lay outside the gene matches. The CDR3 totals 16 residues. Germline V CDR1 and CDR2: LNHDA, SQIVND (reference sequence).